This T cell receptor beta chain comes out of a study of early T cells in non-severe SARS-CoV-2 infection. Study-level information: Bulk RNA from unsorted whole blood was sequenced; chains were unpaired. Study outcomes and limitations: VDJdb-based annotation leaned toward anti-spike CD8 responses and missed private and CD4 specificities.

Individual cDNA molecules were tagged with unique molecular identifiers, the study reported. TCRdb re-derived calls from the 5' RACE reads in MiXCR, one entry per CDR3 protein. This sample has 40,000 to 55,000 distinct CDR3 sequences; roughly an eighth occur once, and the top ten carry 9.5% to 13%. V was pared by 4 bases and J by 0 bases, with 14 bases of the junction left unmatched. Germline values: CDR1 SGHDN, CDR2 FVKESK. This CDR3 is built from 20 residues. With regard to this clonotype: Its antigen is as yet unknown.

The genes are TRBV14 and TRBJ2-3; 12 bases are a match to TRBD2. The TCR sequence derives from an adult who was a healthcare worker with PCR-confirmed SARS-CoV-2 infection or an uninfected control (not recorded which). Sample: whole blood. CDR3 DNA sequence: TGTGCCAGCAGCCCACGGACTAGCGGGACTTGGTCCCCTAGCACAGATACGCAGTATTTT. This sequence encodes CASSPRTSGTWSPSTDTQYF.